This passage covers 30 T cell receptor beta chains from one sample sequenced in a study of cytomegalovirus exposure and HLA in healthy donors. Both 60 Vbeta primers and 13 Jbeta primers went into the PCR. Profiled with immunoSEQ multiplex PCR; TCRdb holds only in-frame clones, not every one. The sample holds roughly 190,000 clones, approximately 65% seen once. Sequencing used PBMCs. The receptors were gathered from a middle-aged man in good health and CMV-seronegative.

The chain is built from TRBV6-5 and TRBJ2-3; 11 nucleotides agree with TRBD2. J was trimmed by 6 bases and V by 5 bases; bases with no gene match: 7. The CDR3 runs to 15 residues. The germline gives CDR1 MNHEY, CDR2 SVGAGI. CDR3 sequence (DNA): TGTGCCAGCAGTCCATTAGCGGGGGGGTGGGATACGCAGTATTTT. This codes for CASSPLAGGWDTQYF.

The chain links TRBV7-9 to TRBJ1-2; D not resolved. Germline V lookup: CDR1 SEHNR, CDR2 FQNEAQ (reference sequence). Trimming stripped 3 bases from V and 3 bases from J, with 5 bases between. This CDR3 contains 12 residues. Here the CDR3 DNA reads TGTGCCAGCAGCTTTACTTACTATGGCTACACCTTC. Translating it yields CASSFTYYGYTF.

This chain uses TRBV5-1 with TRBJ1-2, with TRBD1 matching over 7 bases. This CDR3 is 14 amino acids long. The ends lost 3 bases at V and 6 bases at J; junction bases unmatched: 8. The germline V gene has CDR1 SGHRS and CDR2 YFSETQ. The DNA of the CDR3 is TGCGCCAGCAGCTCGGGACAGAATCTGGATGGCTACACCTTC. It translates to CASSSGQNLDGYTF.

A few counts support this clone. The chain is built from TRBV7-6 and TRBJ2-2; possible D gene TRBD1, 6 bases. Trimming took off 4 bases at V and 8 bases at J, with 14 bases between the two ends. The CDR3 runs to 14 residues. Germline lookup yields CDR1 SGHVS and CDR2 FNYEAQ. The CDR3 DNA follows: TGTGCCAGCAGCTCACCATGGACAGATGGGGAGCTGTTTTTT. This sequence encodes CASSSPWTDGELFF.

J is TRBJ1-5 and V is TRBV6-1, with 8 bases lining up with TRBD1. With 7 bases clipped from V and 3 bases from J, the junction kept 5 bases outside the gene matches. The CDR3 spans 14 residues. CDR1 is MNHNS and CDR2 is SASEGT in the germline V gene. CDR3 coding DNA: TGTGCCAGCACTCGGACAGGGTCCAATCAGCCCCAGCATTTT. As protein: CASTRTGSNQPQHF.

V is TRBV20-1 and J is TRBJ2-5; D may be TRBD2 (6 bases). The J call is uncertain, as TRBJ2-7 better fits the DNA end. Germline CDR1 DFQATT, CDR2 SNEGSKA (reference sequence). The CDR3 has 11 residues. The CDR3 spells CSAGRGHEQYF. For the CDR3, the DNA is TGCAGTGCTGGGCGGGGTCACGAGCAGTACTTC.

Only a few counts were recorded for this clone. This chain links TRBV15 with TRBJ2-5; D is undetermined. Trimming took off 6 bases at V and 5 bases at J, with 10 bases between the two ends. CDR3 length: 12 amino acids. Germline V lookup: CDR1 LNHNV, CDR2 YYDKDF (reference sequence). CDR3 protein: CATSSYTETQYF. The CDR3 DNA reads TGTGCCACCAGTAGTTATACGGAGACCCAGTACTTC.

The J gene is TRBJ1-2, the V gene TRBV5-1; TRBD1 matches at 7 bases. The germline V gene encodes CDR1 SGHRS and CDR2 YFSETQ. V was pared by 5 bases and J by 3 bases, with 4 bases of the junction left unmatched. CDR3 size: 13 residues. In DNA form, the CDR3 reads TGCGCCAGCAGTCTCCAGGGGGACTATGGCTACACCTTC. This sequence encodes CASSLQGDYGYTF. Complete variable domain (other parts from reference TRBV5-1 and TRBJ1-2): KAGVTQTPRYLIKTRGQQVTLSCSPISGHRSVSWYQQTPGQGLQFLFEYFSETQRNKGNFPGRFSGRQFSNSRSEMNVSTLELGDSALYLCASSLQGDYGYTFGSGTRLTVV.

The chain uses TRBV5-4 and TRBJ1-1; 8 positions match TRBD1. The CDR3 length is 15 residues. Germline CDR1 SGHNT, CDR2 YYREEE (reference sequence). V dropped 4 bases and J dropped 7; count of bases not matched to a gene: 12. The CDR3 sequence is CASSPTDRDRIEAFF. Written as DNA, the CDR3 is TGTGCCAGCAGCCCCACGGACAGGGATCGAATTGAAGCTTTCTTT.

The chain recombines TRBV14 with TRBJ1-5; D is ambiguous. There are 14 residues in the CDR3. The V end was cut by 0 bases, the J end by 3 bases, with 6 bases between. The germline CDR1 and CDR2 sequences are SGHDN and FVKESK. This CDR3 is CASSQEADNQPQHF. CDR3 DNA sequence: TGTGCCAGCAGCCAAGAGGCTGACAATCAGCCCCAGCATTTT.

J is TRBJ2-7 and V is TRBV29-1; 9 bases are a match to TRBD2. Germline V lookup: CDR1 SQVTM, CDR2 ANQGSEA. The CDR3 covers 15 residues. V shed 6 bases, J shed 5 bases, and the junction held 14 bases outside the gene matches. In DNA, the CDR3 is TGCAGCGTGAGGGGTTATGCGGGGGGGCTGGACGAGCAGTACTTC. Translation gives CSVRGYAGGLDEQYF.

The chain combines TRBV11-2 with TRBJ2-6; D is unclear. The CDR3 contains 16 residues. CDR1 and CDR2 from the germline V gene are SGHAT and FQNNGV. V was cut by 2 bases and J by 1 base, with 9 bases left in between. CDR3 amino acids: CASSLSADSGANVLTF. CDR3 nucleotide sequence: TGTGCCAGCAGCTTATCTGCGGATTCTGGGGCCAACGTCCTGACTTTC.

This clone has more than one count but fewer than ten. This sequence joins TRBV18 and TRBJ2-3; tentatively, D is TRBD1 (6 bases). This CDR3 has 14 residues. Trimming removed 4 bases at V and 2 bases at J, with 10 bases between. Germline V gene sequence: CDR1 KGHSH, CDR2 LQKENI. CDR3 region: CASSLQGYTDTQYF. The CDR3 nucleotides are TGTGCCAGCTCACTACAGGGTTACACAGATACGCAGTATTTT.

The chain is built from TRBV27 and TRBJ2-7; D might be TRBD1 (5 bases). CDR3 length equals 15 residues. Germline V gene sequence: CDR1 MNHEY, CDR2 SMNVEV (reference sequence). V was shortened by 4 bases and J by 2 bases, with 15 bases between the two germline ends. The CDR3 nucleotides read TGTGCCAGCAGTTCCCTGACAGCTTACCCCTACGAGCAGTACTTC. Protein: CASSSLTAYPYEQYF.

This chain uses TRBV18 with TRBJ1-5; TRBD1 agrees at 8 bases. Germline values: CDR1 KGHSH, CDR2 LQKENI. This CDR3 is built from 15 residues. Unmatched junction bases numbered 7, after V lost 3 bases and J lost 6 bases. The CDR3 DNA is TGTGCCAGCTCACCGTCTGGACAGGGTGGTCAGCCCCAGCATTTT. It codes for CASSPSGQGGQPQHF.

The gene calls are TRBV6-6 and TRBJ2-3; 9 nucleotides line up with TRBD2. V lost 7 bases and J lost 2; bases outside the gene matches: 10. In germline, CDR1 is MNHNY, CDR2 SVGAGI (reference sequence). The CDR3 spans 16 residues. The CDR3 protein is CASMGQRGEDTDTQYF. For the CDR3, the DNA is TGTGCCAGCATGGGGCAGCGGGGGGAGGACACAGATACGCAGTATTTT.

This clone was picked up a small number of times. At the DNA level, this CDR3 is encoded by other sequences in the same sample as well. CDR3: CASSEGQGGNQPQHF. The CDR3 nucleotides are TGTGCCAGCAGTGAAGGACAGGGCGGCAATCAGCCCCAGCATTTT. The V gene is TRBV6-1, the J gene TRBJ1-5, with TRBD1 matching over 7 bases. After removal of 1 base from V and 2 bases from J, the junction contained 2 bases not matched to a gene. The CDR3 consists of 15 residues. CDR1 and CDR2 (germline): MNHNS, SASEGT.

The J gene is TRBJ2-7, the V gene TRBV28, with D unresolved. CDR1 is MDHEN, CDR2 SYDVKM, per germline. Trimming pared 5 bases from V and 3 bases from J, leaving 8 bases between. This CDR3 region has 12 residues. CDR3 coding DNA: TGTGCCAGCAGTCCGCGATTCTACGAGCAGTACTTC. Translating gives CASSPRFYEQYF.

This chain connects TRBV11-1 to TRBJ1-1, with 7 bases aligning to TRBD1. Germline values: CDR1 SGHAT, CDR2 FQDESV (reference sequence). The CDR3 extends over 14 amino acids. Trimming at V came to 5 bases and at J to 2 bases, leaving 5 bases not matched to a gene. Here the CDR3 reads CASSPGQRNTEAFF. CDR3 in DNA: TGTGCCAGCAGCCCGGGACAGAGAAACACTGAAGCTTTCTTT.

The J gene is TRBJ2-6, the V gene TRBV7-2; 7 nucleotides agree with TRBD1. This CDR3 comprises 16 residues. Germline CDR1 is SGHTA and CDR2 is FQGNSA. The junction had 6 bases not matched to a gene; V was cut back by 5 bases and J by 2 bases. The CDR3 protein is CASSQLTGAGANVLTF. The CDR3 DNA is TGTGCCAGCAGCCAGCTAACAGGGGCTGGGGCCAACGTCCTGACTTTC.

This chain connects TRBV6-6 to TRBJ2-7; 9 bases line up with TRBD2. Looked up from germline, CDR1 is MNHNY and CDR2 is SVGAGI (reference sequence). The CDR3 is 14 residues long. V lost 6 bases, J lost 0 bases, and 3 bases stayed unmatched. As DNA, the CDR3 is TGTGCCAGCAGCCGTAGCGGGGGCTCCTACGAGCAGTACTTC. Amino acid sequence: CASSRSGGSYEQYF.

Turning to this clone: One end of the junction fails to match germline, which may point to a read error. The rearrangement links TRBV5-5 to TRBJ1-4; D is ambiguous. This CDR3 spans 13 amino acids. Germline V gene data show CDR1 as SGHKS and CDR2 as YYEKEE (reference sequence). Here the CDR3 reads CASSLVVREELFF. The CDR3 DNA follows: TGTGCCAGCAGCTTGGTAGTTCGTGAAGAACTGTTTTTT.

This rearrangement joins TRBV30 to TRBJ1-5; TRBD1 matches at 7 bases. The CDR3 sequence is 15 residues long. Losses at the gene ends were 0 bases for V and 9 bases for J; bases not matched to a gene: 11. Germline V gene sequence: CDR1 GTSNPN, CDR2 SVGIG (reference sequence). DNA of the CDR3: TGTGCCTGGAGTGTCGGGGACAGCCGTTCTTCGCCCCAGCATTTT. Its protein is CAWSVGDSRSSPQHF.

V is TRBV19 and J is TRBJ1-2; D remains ambiguous. Germline CDR1 is LNHDA and CDR2 is SQIVND (reference sequence). With 4 bases removed from V and 4 bases from J, the gap between germline ends came to 22 bases. This CDR3 comprises 17 residues. CDR3 nucleotide sequence: TGTGCCAGTAGTAAGGGCCCATCCGGTGGGGAGAGCTATGGCTACACCTTC. Amino acid sequence: CASSKGPSGGESYGYTF.

The rearrangement links TRBV6-5 to TRBJ2-5; TRBD2 might be the D (6 bases). This CDR3 is built from 15 residues. V lost 2 bases and J lost 5, with 15 bases in between. Germline CDR1 and CDR2: MNHEY and SVGAGI. This chain's CDR3 is CASSYGGSGRETQYF. Written as DNA, the CDR3 is TGTGCCAGCAGTTACGGGGGGAGTGGCAGGGAGACCCAGTACTTC.

The chain is built from TRBV19 and TRBJ2-5; 7 bases align to TRBD2. V dropped 1 base and J dropped 2; count of bases not matched to a gene: 4. Germline V gene sequence: CDR1 LNHDA, CDR2 SQIVND (reference sequence). The CDR3 is made up of 15 amino acids. Here the CDR3 reads CASSIVAAGQETQYF. CDR3 in DNA: TGTGCCAGTAGTATAGTAGCAGCGGGGCAAGAGACCCAGTACTTC.

The chain has TRBV4-3 and TRBJ2-3; TRBD1 matches at 12 bases. The V gene end was trimmed by 1 base and the J gene end by 4 bases; junction bases not matched to a gene: 6. The CDR3 totals 17 residues. The germline CDR1 and CDR2 sequences are LGHNA and YSLEER. CDR3 bases: TGCGCCAGCAGCCAAGGGGGGACAGGGGGCCGGGCAGATACGCAGTATTTT. Its protein is CASSQGGTGGRADTQYF.

This chain uses TRBV5-1 with TRBJ2-1, with 9 bases matching TRBD2. J was trimmed by 7 bases and V by 0 bases; bases with no gene match: 5. The CDR3 runs 15 residues. Germline values: CDR1 SGHRS, CDR2 YFSETQ. The CDR3 protein is CASSLVAGGQNEQFF. Here the CDR3 DNA reads TGCGCCAGCAGCTTGGTGGCGGGGGGGCAGAATGAGCAGTTCTTC.

The genes are TRBV5-4 and TRBJ1-1; D gene unclear. CDR1 SGHNT and CDR2 YYREEE come from the germline V gene (reference sequence). The CDR3 has 13 residues. V was shortened by 0 bases and J by 4 bases, with 7 bases between the two germline ends. The CDR3 loop is CASSLVSRTEAFF. The CDR3 DNA sequence: TGTGCCAGCAGCTTGGTATCCCGCACTGAAGCTTTCTTT.

The sample holds a few counts of this clone. The sample carries other DNA sequences with the same CDR3. The V call is TRBV5-5, the J call TRBJ1-1; no clear D gene. V was shortened by 2 bases and J by 0 bases, with 5 bases between the two germline ends. This CDR3 is built from 13 residues. Germline values: CDR1 SGHKS, CDR2 YYEKEE (reference sequence). In nucleotides, the CDR3 is TGTGCCAGCAGCTTAGACTTGAACACTGAAGCTTTCTTT. Its translation: CASSLDLNTEAFF.